This T cell receptor beta chain originates from a study of response to subunit inactivated influenza vaccine. This clonotype was seen a few times. Its antigen is unidentified. The CDR3 has 15 amino acids. V trimming: 3 bases; J trimming: 6 bases; junction bases outside the gene matches: 10. Germline CDR1 and CDR2: DFQATT and SNEGSKA (reference sequence). TCRdb re-called the RT-PCR reads through MiXCR, storing one row per CDR3 protein. There are 710,000 or so distinct CDR3 sequences in the sample; around 14% occur only once, and around 10% lies in the top ten. Study-level points and caveats: Authors suggested few new T cells are recruited by each seasonal influenza vaccination.

The receptor was isolated from a man aged 50-60 years who received an inactivated influenza vaccine. The V call is TRBV20-1, the J call TRBJ2-7, with TRBD2 matching over 11 bases. The specimen comprised PBMCs from blood, sampled 11 to 12 days after vaccination. The CDR3 here is CSARGHVGTSGEQYF. As DNA, the CDR3 is TGCAGTGCTAGGGGCCATGTCGGGACTAGCGGCGAGCAGTACTTC.